A selection of T cell receptor beta chains follows, all from one sample in a study of metastatic and nonmetastatic thyroid tumors. Using MiXCR, TCRdb reanalyzed the PCR reads. Among about 50,000 clones listed, 20% were seen once. The source material was blood. Source of these receptors: a female donor with papillary thyroid cancer or a benign thyroid nodule (not recorded which). Some clones in this sample may be carry-over from other donors' samples. CDR3s include the opening cysteine and the closing phenylalanine or tryptophan. The D gene is left open where the match is weak.

V gene	J gene	D gene	CDR3 length	CDR3 protein
TRBV27	TRBJ2-7	-	11	CARGDGYEQYF
TRBV5-4	TRBJ2-3	-	13	CASSRQSTDTQYF
TRBV28	TRBJ1-6	-	14	CASSRSGRNSPLHF
TRBV28	TRBJ1-5	-	17	CASTLAGHQYSNQPQHF
TRBV27	TRBJ2-1	TRBD2	18	CASSQLSGGTSGRNEQFF
TRBV19	TRBJ1-5	TRBD1	15	CASSKGTGGIQPQHF
TRBV6-1	TRBJ1-6	-	12	CATSRRNSPLHF
TRBV29-1	TRBJ1-2	TRBD1	15	CSVGGDRLLNYGYTF
TRBV5-1	TRBJ2-3	TRBD2	16	CASSLGLARVIDTQYF
TRBV25-1	TRBJ1-1	-	13	CASRRDGNTEAFF
TRBV20-1	TRBJ2-7	TRBD2	15	CSAIGEGTIGNEQYF
TRBV2	TRBJ2-7	TRBD2	19	CASSEDWSSGWVGNYEQYF
TRBV2	TRBJ2-5	-	13	CASSEVFQETQYF
TRBV30	TRBJ2-3	TRBD2	15	CAWSGGTSGLDTQYF
TRBV6-1	TRBJ2-3	-	12	CASSLGGDTQYF
TRBV5-1	TRBJ2-7	TRBD2	14	CASKTSGNSYEQYF
TRBV12-3/TRBV12-4	TRBJ1-6	-	14	CASSVGGDNSPLHF
TRBV5-1	TRBJ1-6	TRBD1	15	CASSLFQGANSPLHF
TRBV28	TRBJ2-1	-	12	CASRGYDNEQFF
TRBV28	TRBJ2-1	-	15	CASSRDLSSYNEQFF
TRBV3-1	TRBJ2-1	-	15	CASSHNSGDYNEQFF
TRBV11-3	TRBJ2-7	TRBD2	17	CASSLVGGLAGFYEQYF
TRBV7-3	TRBJ2-7	TRBD2	15	CASSPGLADPREQYF
TRBV30	TRBJ1-5	-	13	CAWSVSGSQPQHF
TRBV11-2	TRBJ1-1	-	14	CASSLGPTNTEAFF
TRBV24-1	TRBJ1-2	TRBD1	15	CATSAPGQGGYGYTF
TRBV6-2/TRBV6-3	TRBJ2-7	TRBD1	13	CASSRRQGYEQYF
TRBV20-1	TRBJ2-5	TRBD2	16	CSARRSGRSLGETQYF
TRBV6-2/TRBV6-3	TRBJ1-1	-	18	CASSLHRDHIQVNTEALF
TRBV6-1	TRBJ2-1	TRBD2	14	CASRGTSFSNEQFF
TRBV3-1	TRBJ1-3	-	14	CASSQDFLFGTIYF
TRBV9	TRBJ2-5	TRBD2	16	CASSVAIGHGGETQYF
TRBV7-2	TRBJ2-7	-	12	CASSFPPLRQYF